This section outlines one T cell receptor (beta chain) sequence together with its context. The CDR3 totals 16 residues. Germline V gene lookup returns CDR1 MRHNA and CDR2 SNTAGT. V shed 0 bases and J 1 base; nucleotides not matched to a gene: 2. The source of the sample is a study of blood T cell repertoires in COVID-19. Across the study: From the United States, Italy and Spain came samples of acute and convalescent COVID-19. From T cells, B-cell-depleted T cells, or PBMCs came the material, which was cDNA or gDNA.

Original methodology: Reference gene primer amplification yielded estimated nucleated cell counts. Some clones are missing from TCRdb's copy, which holds only in-frame ones; the method was immunoSEQ multiplex PCR. The V and J calls and clone size are taken from that table; D and trimming were inferred from the DNA. Of 65,000 to 70,000 clones listed, 60% to 80% are singletons. The chain combines TRBV6-4 with TRBJ2-3; 9 bases fit TRBD2. Sequenced: peripheral blood. This receptor was taken from a human donor in a cohort sampled during active COVID-19. CDR3 sequence reads: CASSDSASGGTDTQYF. The CDR3 region has the DNA TGTGCCAGCAGTGACTCGGCTAGCGGGGGCACAGATACGCAGTATTTT.